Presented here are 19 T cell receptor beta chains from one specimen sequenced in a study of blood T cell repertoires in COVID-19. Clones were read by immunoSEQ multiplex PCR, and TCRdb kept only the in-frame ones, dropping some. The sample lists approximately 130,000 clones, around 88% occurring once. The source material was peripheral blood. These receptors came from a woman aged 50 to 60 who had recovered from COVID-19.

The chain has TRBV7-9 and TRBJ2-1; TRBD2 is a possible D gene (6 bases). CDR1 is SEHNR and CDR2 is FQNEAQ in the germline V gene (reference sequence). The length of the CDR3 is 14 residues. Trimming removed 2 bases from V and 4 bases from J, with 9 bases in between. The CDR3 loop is CASSLPGSYNEQFF. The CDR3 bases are TGTGCCAGCAGCTTACCCGGGAGTTACAATGAGCAGTTCTTC.

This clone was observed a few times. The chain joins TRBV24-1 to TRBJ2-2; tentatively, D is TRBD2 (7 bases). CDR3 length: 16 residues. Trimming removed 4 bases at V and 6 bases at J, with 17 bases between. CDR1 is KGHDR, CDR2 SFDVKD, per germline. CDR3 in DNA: TGTGCCACCAGTGACCCCACCGGGGGGCGGGCCGGGGAGCTGTTTTTT. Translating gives CATSDPTGGRAGELFF.

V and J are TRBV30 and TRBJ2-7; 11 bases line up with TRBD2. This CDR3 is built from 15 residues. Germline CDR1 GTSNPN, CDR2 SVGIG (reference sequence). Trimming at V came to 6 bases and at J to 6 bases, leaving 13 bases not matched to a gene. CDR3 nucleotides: TGTGCCTGTGGAGGGACGGGGACTAGCGGCATCGAGCAGTACTTC. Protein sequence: CACGGTGTSGIEQYF.

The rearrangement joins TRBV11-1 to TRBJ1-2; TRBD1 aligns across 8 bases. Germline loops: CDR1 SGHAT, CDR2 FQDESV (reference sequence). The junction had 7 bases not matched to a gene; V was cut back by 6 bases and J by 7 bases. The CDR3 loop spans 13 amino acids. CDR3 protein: CASSFAGGAGYTF. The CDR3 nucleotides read TGTGCCAGCAGTTTCGCAGGGGGCGCTGGCTACACCTTC.

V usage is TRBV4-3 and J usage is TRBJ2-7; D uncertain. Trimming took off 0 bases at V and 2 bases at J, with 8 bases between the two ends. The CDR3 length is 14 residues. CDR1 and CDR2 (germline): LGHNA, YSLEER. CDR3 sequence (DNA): TGCGCCAGCAGCCAAGAGATGGCAGCCTACGAGCAGTACTTC. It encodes CASSQEMAAYEQYF.

In DNA form, the CDR3 reads TGTGCCAGCAGCCTCGGGGGGGGGCAAGATACGCAGTATTTT. Translated: CASSLGGGQDTQYF. The V call is TRBV6-2 or TRBV6-3, the J call TRBJ2-3; 8 positions agree with TRBD2. Trimming at V came to 6 bases and at J to 5 bases, leaving 7 bases not matched to a gene. Germline CDR1 is MNHEY and CDR2 is SVGEGT. The CDR3 is 14 residues long.

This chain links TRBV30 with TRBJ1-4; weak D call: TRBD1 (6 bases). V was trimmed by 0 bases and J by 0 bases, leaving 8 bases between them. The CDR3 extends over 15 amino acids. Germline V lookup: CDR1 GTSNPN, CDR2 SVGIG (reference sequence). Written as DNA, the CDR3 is TGTGCCTGGAGTGTGGGACATGCAACTAATGAAAAACTGTTTTTT. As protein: CAWSVGHATNEKLFF.

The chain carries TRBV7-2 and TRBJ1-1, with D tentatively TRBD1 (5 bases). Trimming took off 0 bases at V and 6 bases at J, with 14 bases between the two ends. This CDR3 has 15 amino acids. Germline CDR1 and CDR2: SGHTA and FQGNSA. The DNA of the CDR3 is TGTGCCAGCAGCTTAGCGGAGGGACCCTACTCTGAAGCTTTCTTT. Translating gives CASSLAEGPYSEAFF.

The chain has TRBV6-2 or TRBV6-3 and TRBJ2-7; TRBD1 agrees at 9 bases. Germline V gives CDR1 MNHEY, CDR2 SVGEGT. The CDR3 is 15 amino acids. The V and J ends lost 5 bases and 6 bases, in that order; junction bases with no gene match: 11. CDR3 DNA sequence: TGTGCCAGCAGTAAATCGGGACAGGGCATTATCGAGCAGTACTTC. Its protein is CASSKSGQGIIEQYF.

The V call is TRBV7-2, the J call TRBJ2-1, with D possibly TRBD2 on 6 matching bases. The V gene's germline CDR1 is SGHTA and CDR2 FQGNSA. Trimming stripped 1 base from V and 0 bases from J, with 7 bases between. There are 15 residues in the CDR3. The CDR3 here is CASSLGGISYNEQFF. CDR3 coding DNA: TGTGCCAGCAGCTTAGGCGGGATCTCCTACAATGAGCAGTTCTTC.

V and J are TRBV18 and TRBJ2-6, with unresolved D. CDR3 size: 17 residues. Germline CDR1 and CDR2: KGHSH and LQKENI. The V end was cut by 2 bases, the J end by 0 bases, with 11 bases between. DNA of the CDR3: TGTGCCAGCTCACCAGATCTCCTCAGCTCTGGGGCCAACGTCCTGACTTTC. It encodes CASSPDLLSSGANVLTF. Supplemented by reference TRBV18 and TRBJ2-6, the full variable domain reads NAGVMQNPRHLVRRRGQEARLRCSPMKGHSHVYWYRQLPEEGLKFMVYLQKENIIDESGMPKERFSAEFPKEGPSILRIQQVVRGDSAAYFCASSPDLLSSGANVLTFGAGSRLTVL.

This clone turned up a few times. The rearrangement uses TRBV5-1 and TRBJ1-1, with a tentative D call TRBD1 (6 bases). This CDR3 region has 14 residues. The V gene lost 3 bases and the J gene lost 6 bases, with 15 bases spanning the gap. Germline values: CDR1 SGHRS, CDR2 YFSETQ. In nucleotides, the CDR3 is TGCGCCAGCAGCTCACAAATGGGGGCGGCTGAAGCTTTCTTT. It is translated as CASSSQMGAAEAFF.

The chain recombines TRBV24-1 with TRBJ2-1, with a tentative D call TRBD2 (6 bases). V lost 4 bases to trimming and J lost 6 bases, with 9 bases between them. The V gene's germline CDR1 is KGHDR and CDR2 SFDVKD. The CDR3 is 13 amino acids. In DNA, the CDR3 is TGTGCCACCAGTGACCCGGGACTCAATGAGCAGTTCTTC. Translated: CATSDPGLNEQFF.

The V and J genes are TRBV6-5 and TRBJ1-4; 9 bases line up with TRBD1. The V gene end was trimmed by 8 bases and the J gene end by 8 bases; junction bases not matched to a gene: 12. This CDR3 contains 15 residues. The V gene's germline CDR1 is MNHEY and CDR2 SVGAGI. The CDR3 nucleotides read TGTGCCAGCGCGACTCTACAGGGGGCGGACGAAAAACTGTTTTTT. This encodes CASATLQGADEKLFF.

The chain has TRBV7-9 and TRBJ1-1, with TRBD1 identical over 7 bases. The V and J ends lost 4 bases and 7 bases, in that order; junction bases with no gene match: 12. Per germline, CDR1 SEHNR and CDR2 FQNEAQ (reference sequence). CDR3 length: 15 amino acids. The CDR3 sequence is CASSSTTSQGREAFF. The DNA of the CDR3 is TGTGCCAGCAGCTCAACTACCTCACAGGGGCGTGAAGCTTTCTTT.

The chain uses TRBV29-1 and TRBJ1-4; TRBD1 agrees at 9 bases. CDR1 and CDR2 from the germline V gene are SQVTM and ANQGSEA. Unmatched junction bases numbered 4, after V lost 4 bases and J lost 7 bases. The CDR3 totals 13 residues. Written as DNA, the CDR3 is TGCAGCGTTGCAGGGACAGGGCGTGAAAAACTGTTTTTT. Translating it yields CSVAGTGREKLFF.

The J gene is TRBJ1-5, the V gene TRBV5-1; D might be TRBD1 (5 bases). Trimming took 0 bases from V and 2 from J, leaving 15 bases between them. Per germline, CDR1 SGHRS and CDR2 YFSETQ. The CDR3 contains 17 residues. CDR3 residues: CASSLGSAGERNQPQHF. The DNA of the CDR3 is TGCGCCAGCAGCTTGGGTTCGGCGGGGGAACGCAATCAGCCCCAGCATTTT.

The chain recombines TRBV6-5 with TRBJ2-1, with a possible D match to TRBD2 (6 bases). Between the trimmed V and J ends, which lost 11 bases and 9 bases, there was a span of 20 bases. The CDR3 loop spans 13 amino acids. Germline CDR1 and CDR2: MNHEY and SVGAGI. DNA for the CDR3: TGTGCCGTGGGGGGAAGGGTAGGGAGTGAGCAGTTCTTC. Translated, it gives CAVGGRVGSEQFF.

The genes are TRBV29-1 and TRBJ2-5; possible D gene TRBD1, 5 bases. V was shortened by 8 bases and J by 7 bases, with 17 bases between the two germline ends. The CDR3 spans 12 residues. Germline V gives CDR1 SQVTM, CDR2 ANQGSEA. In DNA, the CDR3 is TGCAGCCCCCGGACAAGCGTCGGGACCCAGTACTTC. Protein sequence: CSPRTSVGTQYF.